This T cell receptor (beta chain) was sequenced for a study of blood T cell repertoires in COVID-19. Study-level information: PBMCs, B-cell-depleted T cells, or T cells provided the cDNA or gDNA that made up the material.

Per the study methods: It was from reference gene primer amplification that nucleated cell counts were estimated. Measured with immunoSEQ multiplex PCR; TCRdb has only the in-frame clones, and not every one. Clone size and the V and J calls come from that table; the DNA yielded D and trimming. The top ten clones hold 6.2% of a sample with some 160,000 clones, over 80% of them seen once. The trim removed 6 bases at V and 8 bases at J, leaving 14 bases unmatched. This CDR3 contains 17 residues. The germline CDR1 and CDR2 sequences are KGHSH and LQKENI. The chain joins TRBV18 to TRBJ1-6, with TRBD1 matching over 9 bases. The TCR comes from a middle-aged woman who had recovered from COVID-19. The sequencing sample was made of PBMCs or T cells enriched from blood (not recorded which). The CDR3 region has the DNA TGTGCCAGCTCGTCGAATCCCGGGACAGGGCTTTATTCACCCCTCCACTTT. The encoded protein is CASSSNPGTGLYSPLHF.